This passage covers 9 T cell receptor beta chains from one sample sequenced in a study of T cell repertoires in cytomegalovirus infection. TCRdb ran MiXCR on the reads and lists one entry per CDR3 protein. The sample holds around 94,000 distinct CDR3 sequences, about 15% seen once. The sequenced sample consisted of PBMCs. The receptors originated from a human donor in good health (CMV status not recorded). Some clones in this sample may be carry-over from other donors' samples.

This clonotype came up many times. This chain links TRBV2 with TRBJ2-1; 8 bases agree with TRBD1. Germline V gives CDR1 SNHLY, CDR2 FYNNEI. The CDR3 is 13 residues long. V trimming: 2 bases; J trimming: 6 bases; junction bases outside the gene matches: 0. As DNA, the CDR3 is TGTGCCAGCAGTGAACAGGGGGCCAATGAGCAGTTCTTC. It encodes CASSEQGANEQFF.

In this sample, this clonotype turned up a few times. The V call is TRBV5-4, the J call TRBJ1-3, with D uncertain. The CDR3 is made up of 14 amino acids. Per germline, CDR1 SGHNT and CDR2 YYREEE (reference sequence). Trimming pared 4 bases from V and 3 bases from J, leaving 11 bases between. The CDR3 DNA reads TGTGCCAGCAGCCAGGACCGCCTTGGAAACACCATATATTTT. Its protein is CASSQDRLGNTIYF.

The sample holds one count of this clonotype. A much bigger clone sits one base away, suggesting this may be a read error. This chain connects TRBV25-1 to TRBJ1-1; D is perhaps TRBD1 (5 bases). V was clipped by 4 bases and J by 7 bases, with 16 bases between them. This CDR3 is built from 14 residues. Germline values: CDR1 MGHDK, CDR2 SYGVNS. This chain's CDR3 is CASSGSGTAREAFF. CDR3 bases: TGTGCCAGCAGTGGATCCGGGACGGCGCGTGAAGCTTTCTTT.

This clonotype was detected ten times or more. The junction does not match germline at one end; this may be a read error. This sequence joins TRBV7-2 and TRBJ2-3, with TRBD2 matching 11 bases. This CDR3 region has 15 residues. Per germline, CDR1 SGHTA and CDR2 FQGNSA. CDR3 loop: CASSIAGGGTDTQYF. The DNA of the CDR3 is TGTGCCAGCAGCATAGCGGGGGGGGGCACAGATACGCAGTATTTT.

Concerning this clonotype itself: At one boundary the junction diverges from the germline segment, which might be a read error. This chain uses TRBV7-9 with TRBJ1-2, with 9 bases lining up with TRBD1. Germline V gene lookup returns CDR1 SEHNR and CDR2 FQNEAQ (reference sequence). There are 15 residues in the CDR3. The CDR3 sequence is CASSSTDRGSYGHTF. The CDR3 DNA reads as TGTGCCAGCAGCTCGACGGACAGGGGATCGTATGGCCACACCTTC. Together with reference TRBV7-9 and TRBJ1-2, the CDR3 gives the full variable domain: DTGVSQNPRHKITKRGQNVTFRCDPISEHNRLYWYRQTLGQGPEFLTYFQNEAQLEKSRLLSDRFSAERPKGSFSTLEIQRTEQGDSAMYLCASSSTDRGSYGHTFGSGTRLTVV.

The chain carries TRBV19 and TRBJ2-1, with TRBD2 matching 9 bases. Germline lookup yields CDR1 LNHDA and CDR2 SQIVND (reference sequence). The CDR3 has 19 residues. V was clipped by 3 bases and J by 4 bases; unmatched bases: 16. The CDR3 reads CASSMFGRGGRGVYNEQFF. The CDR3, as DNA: TGTGCCAGTAGTATGTTTGGGCGGGGGGGCCGAGGAGTGTACAATGAGCAGTTCTTC.

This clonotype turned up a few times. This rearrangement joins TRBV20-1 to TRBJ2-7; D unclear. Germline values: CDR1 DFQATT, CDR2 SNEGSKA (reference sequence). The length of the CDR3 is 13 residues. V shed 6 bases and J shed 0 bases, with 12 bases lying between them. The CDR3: CSAPGGVSYEQYF. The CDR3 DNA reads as TGCAGTGCCCCCGGTGGGGTCTCCTACGAGCAGTACTTC.

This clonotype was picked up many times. The CDR3: CASSSTRNGYTF. CDR3 bases: TGTGCCAGCAGCTCAACCCGAAATGGCTACACCTTC. The chain recombines TRBV7-2 with TRBJ1-2; D not resolved. Germline V gives CDR1 SGHTA, CDR2 FQGNSA. V was trimmed by 4 bases and J by 6 bases, leaving 9 bases between them. This CDR3 spans 12 amino acids.

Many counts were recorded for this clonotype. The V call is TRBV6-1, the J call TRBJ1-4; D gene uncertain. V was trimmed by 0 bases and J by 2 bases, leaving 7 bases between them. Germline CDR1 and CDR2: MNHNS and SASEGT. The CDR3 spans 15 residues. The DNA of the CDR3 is TGTGCCAGCAGTGAAGCGCCAGAGACTAATGAAAAACTGTTTTTT. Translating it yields CASSEAPETNEKLFF.